The table lists the clone carrying this T cell receptor (beta chain) with a count of one. Its target is unknown. The CDR3 has 16 amino acids. Germline V lookup: CDR1 LNHDA, CDR2 SQIVND (reference sequence). The V gene end was trimmed by 3 bases and the J gene end by 0 bases; junction bases not matched to a gene: 7. 5'-RACE, quantitative and with molecular barcodes, yielded the TCR beta libraries. TCRdb recomputed calls from the 5' RACE reads with MiXCR, one row per CDR3 protein. Of roughly 440,000 distinct CDR3 sequences in the sample, 15% to 20% were seen once. This specimen comes from a study of CD8 T cells in ankylosing spondylitis. Study results and limitations: Disease-associated clones were reportedly significantly overrepresented in matched ankylosing spondylitis synovial fluid. The study identified a TCR beta motif of roughly eight highly homologous variants that appeared characteristic of ankylosing spondylitis blood. CD8+ cells made up the disease-linked clones, which were relatively rare in peripheral blood. Earlier authors reported some of these motif variants in reactive arthritis synovial fluid and blood.

Sequencing input: blood, either unsorted or a sorted T cell fraction (not recorded which). This chain uses TRBV19 with TRBJ2-7; 8 positions match TRBD2. The source of this sequence is a male donor with ankylosing spondylitis. CDR3 nucleotides: TGTGCCAGTAGTATTATTTGGCGGGAGGTCTCCTACGAGCAGTACTTC. It translates to CASSIIWREVSYEQYF.